This T cell receptor beta chain was recovered during a study of CD8 T cells in Susac syndrome. Overall study findings and caveats: In its TCR sequencing and HLA analysis, the study acknowledged that the number of individuals was relatively small.

The study sequenced TCR beta in blood CD8+ and CD4+ T cells. Healthy donors acted as controls, with matching for age and sex. About this clonotype: What it binds is unknown.

RNA totalling roughly 0.45 to 1 ug underwent reverse transcription with random hexamers. TCRdb reprocessed the immunoSEQ multiplex PCR reads via MiXCR and lists one record per CDR3 protein. The table records under 200,000 distinct CDR3 sequences, about 94% of them present only once. V was clipped by 4 bases and J by 0 bases; unmatched bases: 9. This CDR3 spans 18 amino acids. CDR1 and CDR2 (germline): LGHNA, YNFKEQ. Sequencing was performed on CD4+ T cells from PBMCs. The sequence was obtained from a human donor in good health. The chain joins TRBV4-2 to TRBJ2-6; 7 nucleotides align to TRBD2. CDR3 in amino acids: CASSPGGPKSSGANVLTF. Written as DNA, the CDR3 is TGTGCCAGCAGCCCGGGGGGTCCCAAGAGCTCTGGGGCCAACGTCCTGACTTTC.